This is a list of T cell receptor beta chains from one sample in a study of T cell changes during pregnancy in multiple sclerosis. Measured with immunoSEQ multiplex PCR; TCRdb has only the in-frame clones, and not every one. The data show 36,000 or so clones, with 88% seen just once and about 0.5% held by the top ten. The material was CD4+ T cells from peripheral blood mononuclear cells, obtained in the first trimester of pregnancy. The origin of the receptors is a female donor with multiple sclerosis, enrolled in a pregnancy study. Both conserved end residues are part of each CDR3. Fields, in order: D gene, J gene, V gene, CDR3 protein. A D gene is named only where the DNA matches it firmly.

>TRBD1|TRBJ1-2|TRBV5-6
CASSYLPGTDYGYTF
>NA|TRBJ1-2|TRBV4-1
CASSKEPGINYGYTF
>NA|TRBJ2-1|TRBV19
CASSALYNEQFF
>TRBD1|TRBJ1-4|TRBV19
CASSNRGGNEKLFF
>NA|TRBJ1-1|TRBV13
CASSLSLSEAFF
>TRBD2|TRBJ2-3|TRBV19
CASPGTRGTDTQYF
>NA|TRBJ2-5|TRBV7-2
CASSFTGVETQYF
>TRBD2|TRBJ2-1|TRBV5-4
CASSTGTSGVNEQFF
>TRBD1|TRBJ2-7|TRBV19
CASSLILGDSRYEQYF
>TRBD1|TRBJ1-1|TRBV29-1
CSVDRGDTEAFF
>NA|TRBJ2-5|TRBV18
CASSRSGGSQETQYF
>TRBD1|TRBJ1-5|TRBV18
CASSRDRADGNQPQHF
>NA|TRBJ2-1|TRBV28
CASTGEWYNEQFF
>NA|TRBJ2-3|TRBV29-1
CSVEDFGDTQYF
>TRBD1|TRBJ2-3|TRBV19
CASSIDRGPTDTQYF
>TRBD1|TRBJ1-1|TRBV7-9
CASSGRDRGVTEAFF
>NA|TRBJ1-5|TRBV28
CASREGAVSNQPQHF
>NA|TRBJ1-1|TRBV30
CAWMRTATEAFF
>NA|TRBJ2-7|TRBV5-4
CASSLAGVGEQYF
>TRBD2|TRBJ2-3|TRBV29-1
CSAPLAGGPDTQYF
>TRBD1|TRBJ1-2|TRBV28
CASLRGAGYTF
>NA|TRBJ2-7|TRBV25-1
CASSGPGLSYEQYF
>TRBD1|TRBJ1-2|TRBV5-5
CASSPVPGQGKGTF
>TRBD1|TRBJ2-6|TRBV7-2
CASSFRQGPSGANVLTF
>NA|NA|TRBV2
CASSAETGPFYEQYF
>TRBD1|TRBJ1-2|TRBV18
CASSTQTGQEGYTF
>NA|TRBJ2-2|TRBV29-1
CSVVGVRAGELFF
>NA|TRBJ1-5|TRBV20-1
CSARDRGYQHF
>NA|TRBJ1-2|TRBV7-9
CASSLVDSYGYTF
>TRBD1|TRBJ1-1|TRBV6-5
CASSLTGTNTEAFF
>NA|TRBJ2-1|TRBV5-1
CASSAHSGNEQFF
>NA|TRBJ2-7|TRBV9
CASSVAPQGIDEQYF
>NA|TRBJ1-3|TRBV9
CASSGGGGNTIYF
>NA|TRBJ1-1|TRBV6-5
CASSSQGRENTEAFF
>NA|TRBJ2-1|TRBV5-1
CASSLDYNTYNEQFF
>NA|TRBJ1-2|TRBV18
CASSPELQASYGYTF
>NA|TRBJ1-5|TRBV2
CASSGPGVPSQPQHF
>TRBD2|TRBJ2-1|TRBV19
CASSIQRGNNEQFF
>NA|TRBJ1-1|TRBV7-2
CASSLAPVVNTEAFF
>NA|TRBJ2-1|TRBV5-4
CASSPRTRNNEQFF
>NA|TRBJ1-1|TRBV19
CASTLGGDSYTEAFF
>TRBD1|TRBJ2-5|TRBV19
CATTAGDRGFWGQETQYF
>TRBD1|TRBJ2-1|TRBV5-1
CASSWTGGPDEQFF
>TRBD2|TRBJ2-3|TRBV25-1
CASSESRTSGSTDTQYF
>TRBD1|TRBJ2-5|TRBV28
CASSSGFWDRGEETQYF
>TRBD1|TRBJ1-2|TRBV30
CAWSVRRGPGGYTF
>NA|TRBJ2-1|TRBV7-2
CASSTPTDFLNEQFF
>NA|TRBJ1-1|TRBV2
CASRVPNIEAFF
>NA|TRBJ1-4|TRBV6-1
CASSERGGNEKLFF
>TRBD2|TRBJ2-5|TRBV5-4
CASTPRGTSGDPTQETQYF
>NA|TRBJ2-7|TRBV5-6
CASSLSSYEQYF